This entry lists 32 T cell receptor beta chains sequenced from one sample in a study of T cells in Graves' hyperthyroidism and ophthalmopathy. Researchers took RNA transcripts and amplified the TCR beta CDR3 regions from them. Carried out on the TCR CDR3, a first-round RT-PCR used the HTBI primer set. TCRdb redid the calling of the multiplex PCR reads with MiXCR, one entry per CDR3 protein. The data contain 550,000 to 850,000 distinct CDR3 sequences, approximately 19% of them seen just once; the ten biggest clones take up around 15%. Sequences were obtained from blood. Receptor source: a woman aged 50 to 60 with Graves' hyperthyroidism that later progressed to Graves' ophthalmopathy.

The CDR3 coding sequence is TGTGCCAGTAGTACCAGGACAGGGAAGTCCTACAATGAGCAGTTCTTC. Translated, it gives CASSTRTGKSYNEQFF. This chain joins TRBV19 and TRBJ2-1; 8 bases match TRBD1. V gave up 4 bases and J gave up 1 base; unmatched junction bases: 6. CDR3 size: 16 residues. Germline V gene data show CDR1 as LNHDA and CDR2 as SQIVND (reference sequence).

This clonotype was counted between two and nine times. The rearrangement joins TRBV19 to TRBJ1-2; D call uncertain. CDR1 and CDR2 from the germline V gene are LNHDA and SQIVND (reference sequence). The CDR3 covers 11 residues. With 7 bases removed from V and 8 bases from J, the gap between germline ends came to 11 bases. The CDR3 DNA sequence: TGTGCCAGTAAGGACGGAGTCGGCTACACCTTC. Protein product: CASKDGVGYTF. Together with reference TRBV19 and TRBJ1-2, the CDR3 gives the full variable domain: DGGITQSPKYLFRKEGQNVTLSCEQNLNHDAMYWYRQDPGQGLRLIYYSQIVNDFQKGDIAEGYSVSREKKESFPLTVTSAQKNPTAFYLCASKDGVGYTFGSGTRLTVV.

The chain carries TRBV12-3 or TRBV12-4 and TRBJ2-2; D remains unclear. The CDR3 contains 13 residues. V was cut by 3 bases and J by 6 bases, with 8 bases left in between. CDR3 amino acids: CASSLGNPGELFF. CDR3 DNA sequence: TGTGCCAGCAGTTTGGGGAATCCCGGGGAGCTGTTTTTT.

This clonotype was observed many times. This chain joins TRBV20-1 and TRBJ2-3; 7 bases map to TRBD2. Germline loops: CDR1 DFQATT, CDR2 SNEGSKA (reference sequence). Unmatched junction bases numbered 3, after V lost 3 bases and J lost 9 bases. CDR3 size: 11 residues. The CDR3 region has the DNA TGCAGTGCTAGCGCGGGGGTAACGCAGTATTTT. Translated: CSASAGVTQYF.

In this sample, this clonotype turned up a few times. The chain links TRBV12-5 to TRBJ1-4, with D maybe TRBD1 (6 bases). Germline CDR1 and CDR2: LGHNT and FRNRAP. V lost 2 bases and J 2 bases, leaving 18 bases between the germline ends. CDR3 length: 18 residues. CDR3 in DNA: TGTGCTAGTGGTTTGTCCCGCACAGGGTTTCCTACTAATGAAAAACTGTTTTTT. It translates to CASGLSRTGFPTNEKLFF.

V and J are TRBV12-3 or TRBV12-4 and TRBJ2-1, with D unresolved. The CDR3 sequence is 10 residues long. V lost 4 bases and J lost 11, with 6 bases in between. The CDR3 loop is CASSSHQQFF. The CDR3 DNA is TGTGCCAGCAGTTCCCATCAGCAGTTCTTC.

This chain joins TRBV7-9 and TRBJ1-2; perhaps TRBD1 as D (6 bases). With 3 bases removed from V and 3 bases from J, the gap between germline ends came to 14 bases. The CDR3 has 15 amino acids. In germline, CDR1 is SEHNR, CDR2 FQNEAQ (reference sequence). CDR3 region: CASSFFAGEDYGYTF. The CDR3 nucleotides are TGTGCCAGCAGCTTTTTCGCAGGGGAAGACTATGGCTACACCTTC.

This clonotype has at least ten counts. V is TRBV12-3 or TRBV12-4 and J is TRBJ1-2; D perhaps matches TRBD1 (6 bases). Trimming shortened V by 6 bases and J by 7 bases, and 12 bases separated the two germline ends. The CDR3 extends over 12 amino acids. The CDR3 DNA is TGTGCCAGCAGATATGGACAGATTGGCTACACCTTC. Amino acid sequence: CASRYGQIGYTF.

The J gene is TRBJ1-5, the V gene TRBV6-2 or TRBV6-3; D is perhaps TRBD1 (6 bases). The CDR3 contains 16 residues. With 0 bases removed from V and 2 bases from J, the gap between germline ends came to 11 bases. Germline CDR1 reads MNHEY; CDR2 reads SVGEGT. The CDR3 region is CASSYSGGWGNQPQHF. The CDR3 nucleotides read TGTGCCAGCAGTTACTCTGGGGGCTGGGGCAATCAGCCCCAGCATTTT.

This clonotype was counted only a few times. The chain employs TRBV30 and TRBJ1-3, with D unclear. The V and J ends lost 4 bases and 0 bases respectively, with 13 bases between them. This CDR3 has 15 amino acids. The germline CDR1 and CDR2 sequences are GTSNPN and SVGIG (reference sequence). CDR3 coding DNA: TGTGCCTGGAAAGGACGTCGGAGCTCTGGAAACACCATATATTTT. It specifies CAWKGRRSSGNTIYF.

As regards this clonotype: This sequence may be a read error, since a much larger clone differs from it by one base. V and J are TRBV12-3 or TRBV12-4 and TRBJ1-1, with D unclear. The CDR3 is 14 residues long. With 11 bases removed from V and 7 bases from J, the gap between germline ends came to 23 bases. CDR3 sequence (DNA): TGTGCCGGCGGCCGCGCGGGTGGGAAGGGTGAAGCTTTCTTT. It specifies CAGGRAGGKGEAFF.

This clonotype was observed at least ten times. The chain has TRBV2 and TRBJ1-5, with a tentative D call TRBD1 (5 bases). The V end lost 4 bases, the J end lost 10 bases, and 29 bases lay between the germline ends. The V gene's germline CDR1 is SNHLY and CDR2 FYNNEI. This CDR3 region has 18 residues. The DNA for the CDR3 is TGTGCCAGCAGTGTTGGTAGAGGGTACGGTGCGAGGGGCCAACCCCAGCATTTT. Protein: CASSVGRGYGARGQPQHF.

This clonotype was found once. Compared with germline, one end of the junction differs, possibly owing to a read error. CDR3 amino acids: CASSEVGRTRADTHYF. The CDR3 nucleotides are TGTGCCAGCAGTGAAGTGGGGCGGACTCGGGCAGATACGCATTATTTT. The J gene is TRBJ2-3, the V gene TRBV25-1, with D possibly called TRBD1 or TRBD2 (5 bases each). From germline, CDR1 is MGHDK and CDR2 SYGVNS. The CDR3 covers 16 residues.

Of note for this clonotype: The junction departs from germline at one end; a sequencing error may be responsible. The chain links TRBV10-3 to TRBJ2-2, with 8 bases identical to TRBD2. The CDR3 is 16 residues long. Germline V gene lookup returns CDR1 ENHRY and CDR2 SYGVKD. Here the CDR3 reads CASSASWRGAAGELFF. The CDR3 DNA follows: TGTGCCAGCAGTGCTTCTTGGCGGGGGGCGGCCGGGGAGCTGTTTTTT.

The V call is TRBV4-1, the J call TRBJ2-3; 8 bases fit TRBD1. Germline V gene data show CDR1 as MGHRA and CDR2 as YSYEKL. With V trimmed by 2 bases and J by 0 bases, 10 bases remained unmatched. The CDR3 is 18 amino acids. CDR3 nucleotide sequence: TGCGCCAGCAGCCAATCCCACGCTCAGGGGGCGAGCACAGATACGCAGTATTTT. The encoded protein is CASSQSHAQGASTDTQYF.

This clonotype has just a few counts. J is TRBJ2-1 and V is TRBV11-3; D gene unclear. The V gene's germline CDR1 is SGHNT and CDR2 YENEEA. Trimming took 5 bases from V and 0 from J, leaving 11 bases between them. CDR3 length: 15 residues. CDR3 sequence: CASSRDTFSYNEQFF. The CDR3 bases are TGTGCCAGCAGCCGTGACACGTTCTCCTACAATGAGCAGTTCTTC.

This clonotype was counted ten times or more. The chain couples TRBV3-1 to TRBJ1-2; TRBD1 might be the D (5 bases). Germline CDR1 and CDR2: LGHDT and YNNKEL (reference sequence). V dropped 0 bases and J dropped 11 bases, with 16 bases sitting between them. This CDR3 has 14 residues. The DNA of the CDR3 is TGTGCCAGCAGCCAAGATAACGCGGGACGGCAGTACACCTTC. Residues: CASSQDNAGRQYTF.

The chain combines TRBV20-1 with TRBJ2-5, with D maybe TRBD2 (5 bases). V lost 5 bases, J lost 6 bases, and 19 bases lay in between. The CDR3 consists of 14 residues. Per germline, CDR1 DFQATT and CDR2 SNEGSKA (reference sequence). CDR3: CSAPPPWERKTQYF. Here the CDR3 DNA reads TGCAGTGCTCCCCCCCCCTGGGAGCGGAAGACCCAGTACTTC.

This clonotype has ten or more counts. The chain's CDR3 is CASSRDRGGSHGYTF. The CDR3 nucleotides read TGTGCCAGCAGCAGGGACAGGGGGGGTTCTCATGGCTACACCTTC. The chain links TRBV9 to TRBJ1-2; 11 nucleotides agree with TRBD1. CDR3 length equals 15 residues. The V and J ends lost 4 bases and 6 bases, in that order; junction bases with no gene match: 8. The germline V gene encodes CDR1 SGDLS and CDR2 YYNGEE.

This clonotype was recorded many times. At one end the junction does not follow the germline gene, possibly because of a read error. The gene calls are TRBV5-1 and TRBJ2-3; D is unresolved. The CDR3 is made up of 14 amino acids. CDR1 SGHRS and CDR2 YFSETQ come from the germline V gene. Written as DNA, the CDR3 is TGTGCCAGCAGCTTAGGCCCTAGCACAGATACGCAGTATTTT. This translates into CASSLGPSTDTQYF.

In its sample, this clonotype was seen many times. The rearrangement uses TRBV5-1 and TRBJ1-1, with D possibly being TRBD1 (5 bases). Trimming took 4 bases from V and 1 from J, leaving 14 bases between them. Germline V gene sequence: CDR1 SGHRS, CDR2 YFSETQ. The CDR3 spans 15 residues. DNA of the CDR3: TGCGCCAGCAGCCCCAAAAGTGACAGGAACACTGAAGCTTTCTTT. It codes for CASSPKSDRNTEAFF.

In its sample, this clonotype was seen many times. V is TRBV12-3 or TRBV12-4 and J is TRBJ1-2, with D perhaps TRBD1 (6 bases). There are 15 residues in the CDR3. V was cut by 8 bases and J by 2 bases, with 18 bases left in between. The CDR3 sequence: CASGHHRATNYGYTF. DNA for the CDR3: TGTGCCAGCGGTCATCACAGGGCGACCAACTATGGCTACACCTTC.

The chain joins TRBV5-1 to TRBJ2-7; a weak D match, TRBD2 (6 bases). The length of the CDR3 is 16 residues. The ends were cut back, 4 bases at V and 3 bases at J, with 20 bases in the middle. Germline-derived CDR1 and CDR2 are SGHRS and YFSETQ. The CDR3 DNA reads as TGCGCCAGCAGCCCGCACCACCTCCGGGGGAGCTACGAGCAGTACTTC. It specifies CASSPHHLRGSYEQYF.

This clonotype was counted at least ten times. The chain links TRBV12-3 or TRBV12-4 to TRBJ2-3, with D uncertain. CDR3 length: 12 residues. Deletions cut 6 bases from V and 2 bases from J, with 6 bases between. CDR3: CASRHYTDTQYF. CDR3 coding DNA: TGTGCCAGCAGACACTACACAGATACGCAGTATTTT.

This clonotype was seen a few times. The chain couples TRBV6-5 to TRBJ2-7; possibly TRBD2 for D (5 bases). This CDR3 has 16 amino acids. V was trimmed by 0 bases and J by 6 bases, leaving 18 bases between them. Per the germline V gene, CDR1 is MNHEY and CDR2 is SVGAGI. DNA for the CDR3: TGTGCCAGCAGTTACTCGAGGCTAGCAGCGGCGGGCGAGCAGTACTTC. This gives the protein CASSYSRLAAAGEQYF.

This clonotype was observed a handful of times. The chain is built from TRBV29-1 and TRBJ2-1; D may be TRBD2 (5 bases). Germline V gene sequence: CDR1 SQVTM, CDR2 ANQGSEA. Trimming cost V 6 bases and J 4 bases, with 19 bases left between them. This CDR3 comprises 15 residues. CDR3 residues: CSVLGEGRGYNEQFF. The CDR3 DNA reads TGCAGCGTCCTCGGTGAGGGTCGCGGATACAATGAGCAGTTCTTC.

This clonotype was observed at least ten times. For the CDR3, the DNA is TGTGCCAGCAGCCGCACACCGGGACAGACTCAAGAGACCCAGTACTTC. Translated, it gives CASSRTPGQTQETQYF. The chain uses TRBV3-1 and TRBJ2-5; 7 positions agree with TRBD1. Per the germline V gene, CDR1 is LGHDT and CDR2 is YNNKEL (reference sequence). V lost 4 bases, J lost 2 bases, and 10 bases stayed unmatched. CDR3 length: 16 amino acids.

This clonotype showed up many times. This rearrangement joins TRBV20-1 to TRBJ2-3; D is perhaps TRBD1 (5 bases). Germline V gene lookup returns CDR1 DFQATT and CDR2 SNEGSKA (reference sequence). This CDR3 spans 12 amino acids. With 7 bases removed from V and 2 bases from J, the gap between germline ends came to 10 bases. The CDR3 DNA follows: TGCAGTGGCGTGGGGCACACAGATACGCAGTATTTT. This sequence encodes CSGVGHTDTQYF.

Only a few counts were recorded for this clonotype. The DNA for the CDR3 is TGTGCCAGCAGACCCTGGGACAGGGCCCACGAGCAGTACTTC. Encoded protein: CASRPWDRAHEQYF. This chain joins TRBV19 and TRBJ2-7, with 9 bases aligning to TRBD1. Unmatched junction bases numbered 11, after V lost 9 bases and J lost 5 bases. This CDR3 has 14 residues. Germline CDR1 and CDR2: LNHDA and SQIVND (reference sequence). The entire variable domain, with the rest obtained from reference TRBV19 and TRBJ2-7, is as follows: DGGITQSPKYLFRKEGQNVTLSCEQNLNHDAMYWYRQDPGQGLRLIYYSQIVNDFQKGDIAEGYSVSREKKESFPLTVTSAQKNPTAFYLCASRPWDRAHEQYFGPGTRLTVT.

This clonotype has ten or more counts. The chain uses TRBV3-1 and TRBJ1-1; D is uncertain. Germline values: CDR1 LGHDT, CDR2 YNNKEL (reference sequence). Between the trimmed V and J ends, which lost 1 base and 4 bases, there was a span of 10 bases. This CDR3 has 14 residues. CDR3 region: CASSQVGGITEAFF. DNA for the CDR3: TGTGCCAGCAGCCAAGTAGGAGGGATCACTGAAGCTTTCTTT.

At least ten counts were recorded for this clonotype. The rearrangement links TRBV5-5 to TRBJ1-1; D unclear. The CDR3 is 14 residues long. CDR1 is SGHKS, CDR2 YYEKEE, per germline (reference sequence). V lost 6 bases and J lost 11, with 23 bases in between. DNA of the CDR3: TGTGCCAGCACCATACTCTTTGACGGCCCGCGGGCTTTCTTT. Its protein product is CASTILFDGPRAFF.

This rearrangement joins TRBV11-2 to TRBJ1-4, with no clear D. CDR1 and CDR2 from the germline V gene are SGHAT and FQNNGV. Trimming removed 3 bases at V and 8 bases at J, with 10 bases between. This CDR3 contains 13 residues. Here the CDR3 reads CASSFTSAEKLFF. In nucleotides, the CDR3 is TGTGCCAGCAGCTTTACTTCGGCGGAAAAACTGTTTTTT.